This T cell receptor (beta chain) was recovered during a study of shared clonotypes between healthy human individuals. Study summary: The donors, a couple of women and a few men, were aged 18 to 49. Study results and caveats: The small donor group covered limited genetic and exposure diversity.

With respect to this clone: Its antigen is unknown.

Assay: immunoSEQ multiplex PCR; the TCRdb copy retains only in-frame clones and omits some. The data show almost 750,000 clones, 72% seen once. Memory CD4+ cells were the fraction left after CD45RA+ naive selection. The length of the CDR3 is 16 residues. Germline V gene sequence: CDR1 SGHNT, CDR2 YENEEA. Trimming cost V 0 bases and J 0 bases, with 11 bases left between them. The sequenced sample was memory CD4+ T cells sorted from blood. Subset specified: CD45RA-negative fraction. This chain connects TRBV11-3 to TRBJ1-1; D call uncertain. This clonotype was sampled from a woman in her 30s in good health. The CDR3 DNA is TGTGCCAGCAGCTTAGATCCGGGCCGGTTGAACACTGAAGCTTTCTTT. It translates to CASSLDPGRLNTEAFF.